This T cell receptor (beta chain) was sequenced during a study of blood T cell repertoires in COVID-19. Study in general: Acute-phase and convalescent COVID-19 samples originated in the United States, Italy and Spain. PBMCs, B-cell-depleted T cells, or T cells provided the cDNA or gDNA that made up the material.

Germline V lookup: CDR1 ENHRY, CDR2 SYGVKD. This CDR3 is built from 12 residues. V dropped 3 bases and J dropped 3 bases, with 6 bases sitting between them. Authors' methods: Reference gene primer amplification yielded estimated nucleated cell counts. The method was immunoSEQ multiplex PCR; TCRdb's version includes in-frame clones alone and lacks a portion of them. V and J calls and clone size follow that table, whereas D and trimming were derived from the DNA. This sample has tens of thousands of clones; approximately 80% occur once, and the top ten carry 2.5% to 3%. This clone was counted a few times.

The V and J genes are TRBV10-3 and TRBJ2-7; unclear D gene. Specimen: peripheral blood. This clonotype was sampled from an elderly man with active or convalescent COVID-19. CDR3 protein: CAISDISYEQYF. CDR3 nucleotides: TGTGCCATCAGTGATATCAGCTACGAGCAGTACTTC.